The 25 T cell receptor beta chains listed next were all sequenced from one sample in a study of PD-L1 blockade in urothelial cancer. Assay used: immunoSEQ multiplex PCR; TCRdb lists only in-frame clones, some missing. The sample holds more than 65,000 clones; approximately 86% are singletons and the top ten take 4.5% to 7%. The material was PBMCs, obtained around atezolizumab (anti-PD-L1) treatment. All receptors come from a woman in her seventies with urothelial cancer.

The V and J genes are TRBV27 and TRBJ2-3; D perhaps matches TRBD2 (6 bases). CDR3 length: 19 residues. CDR1 MNHEY and CDR2 SMNVEV come from the germline V gene (reference sequence). Trimming took off 6 bases at V and 1 base at J, with 26 bases between the two ends. The CDR3 sequence: CASRAKLAATSPRTDTQYF. CDR3 DNA sequence: TGTGCCAGCAGAGCTAAGTTAGCGGCCACCTCCCCGCGCACAGATACGCAGTATTTT.

The rearrangement links TRBV5-1 to TRBJ2-3; 10 bases agree with TRBD2. J lost 3 bases, V lost 4 bases, and 11 bases had no gene match. This CDR3 spans 17 amino acids. The V gene's germline CDR1 is SGHRS and CDR2 YFSETQ. CDR3 in amino acids: CASSRSGPSGRTDTQYF. CDR3 sequence (DNA): TGCGCCAGCAGCCGTTCGGGGCCTAGCGGGAGAACAGATACGCAGTATTTT.

The chain employs TRBV21-1 and TRBJ2-3; the table's D gene call, TRBD2, was not cross checked with the DNA. TRBV21-1 is a pseudogene. The CDR3 has 20 amino acids. This chain's CDR3 is CASSKLSRRSEWLSTDTQYF. The CDR3 region has the DNA TGTGCCAGCAGCAAATTATCAAGGAGATCGGAGTGGCTGAGCACAGATACGCAGTATTTT.

V usage is TRBV7-2 and J usage is TRBJ2-5; TRBD1 matches 7 bases. The germline gives CDR1 SGHTA, CDR2 FQGNSA. J was trimmed by 5 bases and V by 3 bases; bases with no gene match: 6. This CDR3 has 14 residues. DNA for the CDR3: TGTGCCAGCAGCTTGCACGGGACAGTGGAGACCCAGTACTTC. This gives the protein CASSLHGTVETQYF.

The chain employs TRBV5-1 and TRBJ1-1; TRBD1 aligns across 9 bases. V lost 5 bases, J lost 3 bases, and 2 bases stayed unmatched. The germline gives CDR1 SGHRS, CDR2 YFSETQ. The CDR3 runs 13 residues. The CDR3 DNA follows: TGCGCCAGCAGACAGGGGGCGGACACTGAAGCTTTCTTT. Amino acid sequence: CASRQGADTEAFF.

The chain recombines TRBV19 with TRBJ2-1; 16 bases agree with TRBD2. The CDR3 has 18 amino acids. V lost 1 base to trimming and J lost 9 bases; unmatched junction nucleotides: 9. CDR1 and CDR2 from the germline V gene are LNHDA and SQIVND (reference sequence). DNA for the CDR3: TGTGCCAGTAGTATAGTATTTGGGACTAGCGGGGGGGCTGGTGAGCAGTTCTTC. Its translation: CASSIVFGTSGGAGEQFF.

The rearrangement links TRBV11-3 to TRBJ2-3; TRBD2 matches 8 bases. Germline CDR1 reads SGHNT; CDR2 reads YENEEA. The CDR3 length is 13 residues. V shed 1 base, J shed 10 bases, and the junction held 4 bases outside the gene matches. CDR3: CASSLVATSAQYF. CDR3 in DNA: TGTGCCAGCAGCTTAGTAGCGACTAGCGCGCAGTATTTT.

The chain links TRBV28 to TRBJ2-4; a possible D gene is TRBD1 (6 bases). CDR1 is MDHEN, CDR2 SYDVKM, per germline. The CDR3 sequence is 13 residues long. Trimming shortened V by 8 bases and J by 7 bases, and 15 bases separated the two germline ends. The CDR3 region is CASGLGAPNIQYF. CDR3 in DNA: TGTGCCAGCGGGTTGGGGGCGCCGAACATTCAGTACTTC.

The chain has TRBV7-7 and TRBJ2-2; 8 bases fit TRBD2. Germline-derived CDR1 and CDR2 are SSHAT and FNYEAQ (reference sequence). Germline trimming cut 4 bases from V and 2 bases from J; bases unmatched to any gene: 6. This CDR3 region has 16 residues. CDR3 nucleotides: TGTGCCAGCAGCTCTACTAGCGGACAAAACACCGGGGAGCTGTTTTTT. Translating it yields CASSSTSGQNTGELFF.

The gene calls are TRBV9 and TRBJ2-1; possibly TRBD2 for D (6 bases). Germline V lookup: CDR1 SGDLS, CDR2 YYNGEE. The V and J ends lost 0 bases and 7 bases respectively, with 8 bases between them. The CDR3 sequence is 13 residues long. CDR3: CASSVDGGNEQFF. For the CDR3, the DNA is TGTGCCAGCAGCGTAGATGGGGGGAATGAGCAGTTCTTC. Supplemented by reference TRBV9 and TRBJ2-1, the full variable domain reads DSGVTQTPKHLITATGQRVTLRCSPRSGDLSVYWYQQSLDQGLQFLIQYYNGEERAKGNILERFSAQQFPDLHSELNLSSLELGDSALYFCASSVDGGNEQFFGPGTRLTVL.

This chain joins TRBV5-1 and TRBJ1-2, with D possibly being TRBD1 (5 bases). The CDR3 is 15 amino acids. Germline CDR1 SGHRS, CDR2 YFSETQ. V shed 0 bases and J shed 4 bases, with 13 bases lying between them. The CDR3 DNA follows: TGCGCCAGCAGCTTGGGGTCGGGGGTCCCCTATGGCTACACCTTC. Amino acid sequence: CASSLGSGVPYGYTF.

The genes are TRBV6-5 and TRBJ2-2; D ambiguous. The CDR3 covers 14 residues. Per the germline V gene, CDR1 is MNHEY and CDR2 is SVGAGI. Trimming took off 2 bases at V and 6 bases at J, with 10 bases between the two ends. The CDR3: CASSYADWAGELFF. CDR3 coding DNA: TGTGCCAGCAGTTACGCAGACTGGGCCGGGGAGCTGTTTTTT.

V usage is TRBV5-6 and J usage is TRBJ2-3, with a weak D call TRBD2 (5 bases). Germline values: CDR1 SGHDT, CDR2 YYEEEE. Trimming took off 4 bases at V and 9 bases at J, with 15 bases between the two ends. The CDR3 runs 13 residues. The CDR3 protein is CASSVDTRRTQYF. CDR3 sequence (DNA): TGTGCCAGCAGCGTGGATACGCGGAGGACGCAGTATTTT. The variable domain in full, completed from reference TRBV5-6 and TRBJ2-3, reads DAGVTQSPTHLIKTRGQQVTLRCSPKSGHDTVSWYQQALGQGPQFIFQYYEEEERQRGNFPDRFSGHQFPNYSSELNVNALLLGDSALYLCASSVDTRRTQYFGPGTRLTVL.

As DNA, the CDR3 is TGTGCCAGCAGTGCCACTAGCGGGAGGTATAACGGGGAGCTGTTTTTT. It is translated as CASSATSGRYNGELFF. The rearrangement joins TRBV6-1 to TRBJ2-2; 12 bases line up with TRBD2. V was pared by 4 bases and J by 7 bases, with 7 bases of the junction left unmatched. Germline CDR1 and CDR2: MNHNS and SASEGT. The CDR3 spans 16 residues.

This clone showed up just once. The gene calls are TRBV7-2 and TRBJ2-5; 7 bases are a match to TRBD2. CDR3 length: 15 residues. From germline, CDR1 is SGHTA and CDR2 FQGNSA. The junction had 5 bases not matched to a gene; V was cut back by 1 base and J by 3 bases. The CDR3 DNA is TGTGCCAGCAGCTTAGGCCTAGCGGCTGAAGAGACCCAGTACTTC. Translation gives CASSLGLAAEETQYF. Complete variable domain (other parts from reference TRBV7-2 and TRBJ2-5): GAGVSQSPSNKVTEKGKDVELRCDPISGHTALYWYRQSLGQGLEFLIYFQGNSAPDKSGLPSDRFSAERTGGSVSTLTIQRTQQEDSAVYLCASSLGLAAEETQYFGPGTRLLVL.

The chain carries TRBV6-1 and TRBJ2-3, with no clear D. In germline, CDR1 is MNHNS, CDR2 SASEGT. This CDR3 region has 15 residues. V lost 0 bases to trimming and J lost 1 base, with 8 bases between them. The CDR3 region is CASSEARIRTDTQYF. The DNA of the CDR3 is TGTGCCAGCAGTGAAGCGCGAATCCGCACAGATACGCAGTATTTT.

This sequence joins TRBV15 and TRBJ2-3; 7 nucleotides agree with TRBD1. The J segment lost 0 bases and the V segment lost 1 base, leaving 1 base of the junction unmatched. The CDR3 extends over 15 amino acids. Germline V gene sequence: CDR1 LNHNV, CDR2 YYDKDF (reference sequence). The CDR3 sequence is CATSRAGQSTDTQYF. The CDR3 DNA reads as TGTGCCACCAGCAGAGCGGGACAGAGCACAGATACGCAGTATTTT. Full variable domain (remainder filled in from reference TRBV15 and TRBJ2-3): DAMVIQNPRYQVTQFGKPVTLSCSQTLNHNVMYWYQQKSSQAPKLLFHYYDKDFNNEADTPDNFQSRRPNTSFCFLDIRSPGLGDTAMYLCATSRAGQSTDTQYFGPGTRLTVL.

The gene calls are TRBV5-5 and TRBJ2-5; 10 bases match TRBD2. V dropped 4 bases and J dropped 1; count of bases not matched to a gene: 10. Germline V gene sequence: CDR1 SGHKS, CDR2 YYEKEE (reference sequence). The length of the CDR3 is 17 residues. The CDR3 DNA sequence: TGTGCCAGCAGCCGGTCTAGCGGGAGCTTTACCCAAGAGACCCAGTACTTC. Amino acid sequence: CASSRSSGSFTQETQYF.

J is TRBJ1-2 and V is TRBV19, with 7 positions matching TRBD1. CDR3 length: 15 residues. Germline V lookup: CDR1 LNHDA, CDR2 SQIVND (reference sequence). The V and J ends lost 3 bases and 0 bases, in that order; junction bases with no gene match: 4. CDR3 amino acids: CASSISGQTNYGYTF. The DNA of the CDR3 is TGTGCCAGTAGTATTTCGGGACAGACTAACTATGGCTACACCTTC.

The gene calls are TRBV2 and TRBJ2-7; the match to TRBD1 covers 11 bases. The CDR3 totals 16 residues. The V segment lost 5 bases and the J segment 2 bases; nucleotides outside the gene matches: 8. CDR1 and CDR2 from the germline V gene are SNHLY and FYNNEI. CDR3 loop: CASSRPRDRGTYEQYF. CDR3 sequence (DNA): TGTGCCAGCAGTCGCCCCCGGGACAGGGGGACCTACGAGCAGTACTTC. Based on the CDR3 plus reference TRBV2 and TRBJ2-7, the full variable domain is EPEVTQTPSHQVTQMGQEVILRCVPISNHLYFYWYRQILGQKVEFLVSFYNNEISEKSEIFDDQFSVERPDGSNFTLKIRSTKLEDSAMYFCASSRPRDRGTYEQYFGPGTRLTVT.

The chain carries TRBV11-2 and TRBJ2-7; no clear D. The V end was cut by 1 base, the J end by 2 bases, with 9 bases between. Germline-derived CDR1 and CDR2 are SGHAT and FQNNGV. The CDR3 contains 14 residues. The CDR3 is CASSLVSSAYEQYF. The CDR3 DNA follows: TGTGCCAGCAGCTTAGTGTCCAGTGCCTACGAGCAGTACTTC.

The rearrangement uses TRBV10-1 and TRBJ2-5; 11 nucleotides match TRBD2. The CDR3 spans 16 residues. After removal of 0 bases from V and 5 bases from J, the junction contained 5 bases not matched to a gene. The germline gives CDR1 WNHNN, CDR2 SYGVQD (reference sequence). In DNA, the CDR3 is TGCGCCAGCAGTGAGTCGACTAGCGGGGTCCGGGAGACCCAGTACTTC. Its translation is CASSESTSGVRETQYF.

The chain recombines TRBV7-2 with TRBJ1-5, with D perhaps TRBD1 (5 bases). The CDR3 contains 17 residues. Germline lookup yields CDR1 SGHTA and CDR2 FQGNSA. Trimming removed 1 base from V and 4 bases from J, with 17 bases in between. CDR3 sequence: CASSLGGGLQGNQPQHF. CDR3 DNA sequence: TGTGCCAGCAGCTTAGGGGGGGGTCTGCAAGGGAATCAGCCCCAGCATTTT.

This clone was picked up a small number of times. This rearrangement joins TRBV2 to TRBJ1-5; possible D gene TRBD1, 5 bases. V lost 3 bases, J lost 0 bases, and 15 bases lay in between. This CDR3 spans 17 amino acids. The germline V gene has CDR1 SNHLY and CDR2 FYNNEI. CDR3 nucleotide sequence: TGTGCCAGCAGTGATTCGTTGGGGCTTCATAGCAATCAGCCCCAGCATTTT. Translated, it gives CASSDSLGLHSNQPQHF.

The chain recombines TRBV5-1 with TRBJ2-1; TRBD2 might be the D (7 bases). The CDR3 loop spans 14 amino acids. Germline assignment: CDR1 SGHRS and CDR2 YFSETQ. The ends were cut back, 6 bases at V and 0 bases at J, with 10 bases in the middle. The chain's CDR3 is CASNAGASYNEQFF. The CDR3 region has the DNA TGCGCCAGCAATGCGGGGGCCTCCTACAATGAGCAGTTCTTC.